The rows below give T cell receptor beta chains drawn from one sample of a study of regulatory T cells in long-lasting Graves disease. TCRdb processed the multiplex PCR reads anew with MiXCR; each CDR3 protein has one entry. This table has 500,000 or so distinct CDR3 sequences, around 13% appearing once. These data were also filed under a second study, of T cells in Graves' hyperthyroidism and ophthalmopathy.

Sequences were derived from peripheral blood mononuclear cells (PBMCs), sampled at new diagnosis, from a patient treated with antithyroid drugs. These receptor sequences come from a woman aged 50 to 65 with Graves disease. The CDR3 runs from the conserved cysteine through the conserved F or W. Each record gives: V gene, J gene, D gene, clone size, CDR3 protein, CDR3 DNA. D genes are given only for firm matches. Where a row states a size, it is once, few, many or the class of an expanded clone; other rows omit it.

V: TRBV28; J: TRBJ1-1; D: TRBD1; size: many; CDR3: CASSLGTGDYTEAFF; DNA: TGTGCCAGCAGTTTAGGGACAGGGGATTACACTGAAGCTTTCTTT
V: TRBV10-3; J: TRBJ2-3; D: TRBD2; size: many; CDR3: CAISPLAGGPPAATDTQYF; DNA: TGTGCCATCAGTCCACTAGCGGGAGGGCCTCCGGCCGCCACAGATACGCAGTATTTT
V: TRBV20-1; J: TRBJ2-1; D: TRBD2; size: many; CDR3: CSARDSGTNEQFF; DNA: TGCAGTGCTAGAGATAGCGGGACCAATGAGCAGTTCTTC
V: TRBV6-1; J: TRBJ1-3; D: NA; size: many; CDR3: CASSKGFSGNTIYF; DNA: TGTGCCAGCAGCAAAGGGTTCTCTGGAAACACCATATATTTT
V: TRBV19; J: TRBJ2-2; D: TRBD2; size: NA; CDR3: CASSIRTSGRAVGGELFF; DNA: TGTGCCAGTAGTATAAGGACTAGCGGGAGGGCCGTGGGCGGGGAGCTGTTTTTT
V: TRBV5-1; J: TRBJ2-7; D: TRBD1; size: many; CDR3: CASSLGTGIAYEQYF; DNA: TGCGCCAGCAGCTTGGGGACAGGGATCGCTTACGAGCAGTACTTC
V: TRBV7-6; J: TRBJ2-5; D: NA; size: NA; CDR3: CASSFAWGGQETQYF; DNA: TGTGCCAGCAGCTTCGCGTGGGGAGGCCAAGAGACCCAGTACTTC
V: TRBV20-1; J: TRBJ2-3; D: NA; size: NA; CDR3: CSAHPTDTQYF; DNA: TGCAGTGCCCACCCCACAGATACGCAGTATTTT
V: TRBV19; J: TRBJ2-1; D: NA; size: few; CDR3: CASSIVDSSYNEQFF; DNA: TGTGCCAGTAGTATAGTAGATAGTTCCTACAATGAGCAGTTCTTC
V: TRBV5-1; J: TRBJ2-1; D: NA; size: many; CDR3: CASRTTAWDEQFF; DNA: TGCGCCAGCAGGACGACCGCGTGGGATGAGCAGTTCTTC
V: TRBV6-2/TRBV6-3; J: TRBJ1-5; D: NA; size: many; CDR3: CASSYSSRNNQPQHF; DNA: TGTGCCAGCAGTTACTCGAGTAGGAATAATCAGCCCCAGCATTTT
V: TRBV6-2/TRBV6-3; J: TRBJ1-5; D: TRBD1; size: once; CDR3: CASSSSVPGQGNRPQHF; DNA: TGTGCCAGCAGTTCATCTGTCCCGGGACAGGGAAATCGGCCCCAGCATTTT
V: TRBV5-1; J: TRBJ1-6; D: NA; size: few; CDR3: CASSLATTGNSPLHF; DNA: TGCGCCAGCAGCTTGGCGACGACAGGAAATTCACCCCTCCACTTT
V: TRBV2; J: TRBJ1-4; D: NA; size: many; CDR3: CASRQDSNEKLFF; DNA: TGTGCCAGCAGACAGGACAGCAACGAAAAACTGTTTTTT
V: TRBV12-3/TRBV12-4; J: TRBJ2-1; D: TRBD2; size: many; CDR3: CASSFRTSGSNEQFF; DNA: TGTGCCAGCAGTTTCAGGACTAGCGGGAGTAATGAGCAGTTCTTC
V: TRBV5-6; J: TRBJ2-2; D: NA; size: NA; CDR3: CASSFWTGRVTGELFF; DNA: TGTGCCAGCAGCTTTTGGACAGGGAGGGTAACCGGGGAGCTGTTTTTT
V: TRBV3-1; J: TRBJ2-7; D: TRBD2; size: many; CDR3: CASSTGTSGALEQYF; DNA: TGTGCCAGCAGCACTGGGACTAGCGGAGCCCTCGAGCAGTACTTC
V: TRBV11-2; J: TRBJ1-1; D: NA; size: few; CDR3: CASSPGLTGDTEAFF; DNA: TGTGCCAGCAGCCCGGGACTTACGGGGGACACTGAAGCTTTCTTT
V: TRBV5-8; J: TRBJ1-5; D: NA; size: many; CDR3: CASSLQDRALGPQHF; DNA: TGTGCCAGCAGCTTGCAGGACCGGGCCCTCGGGCCCCAGCATTTT
V: TRBV6-1; J: TRBJ2-2; D: TRBD2; size: NA; CDR3: CASSGRAGGAQVAGTGELFF; DNA: TGTGCCAGCAGTGGAAGAGCGGGAGGGGCCCAAGTTGCTGGCACCGGGGAGCTGTTTTTT
V: TRBV30; J: TRBJ1-5; D: NA; size: many; CDR3: CAWSGTDNQPQHF; DNA: TGTGCCTGGAGTGGGACAGACAATCAGCCCCAGCATTTT
V: TRBV3-1; J: TRBJ1-6; D: NA; size: NA; CDR3: CARSQDGGSPLHF; DNA: TGTGCCAGAAGCCAAGACGGCGGGTCACCCCTCCACTTT
V: TRBV2; J: TRBJ2-7; D: TRBD2; size: many; CDR3: CASSIEGLAGSYEQYF; DNA: TGTGCCAGCAGTATCGAGGGACTAGCGGGGTCCTACGAGCAGTACTTC
V: TRBV5-1; J: TRBJ2-4; D: TRBD2; size: NA; CDR3: CASSLNRERVRTSGRISIQYF; DNA: TGCGCCAGCAGCTTGAACCGAGAGCGGGTTCGGACTAGCGGGAGGATTAGCATTCAGTACTTC
V: TRBV29-1; J: TRBJ1-4; D: TRBD1; size: many; CDR3: CSVDGQGAFRIF; DNA: TGCAGCGTTGACGGACAGGGGGCCTTTCGGATTTTT
V: TRBV6-5; J: TRBJ2-7; D: TRBD2; size: NA; CDR3: CASSYSGLAYEQYF; DNA: TGTGCCAGCAGTTACTCCGGACTAGCGTACGAGCAGTACTTC